A single sample is the source of the 32 T cell receptor beta chains below, sequenced in a study of early T cells in non-severe SARS-CoV-2 infection. TCRdb reprocessed the 5' RACE reads with MiXCR, giving one entry per CDR3 protein. The sample records approximately 52,000 distinct CDR3 sequences, approximately 7.6% being singletons. Material: whole blood. These receptor sequences come from an adult who was a healthcare worker with PCR-confirmed SARS-CoV-2 infection or an uninfected control (not recorded which).

The chain is built from TRBV5-1 and TRBJ1-1; D is unclear. The CDR3 is 13 amino acids. V gave up 7 bases and J gave up 1 base, with 11 bases separating them. Germline assignment: CDR1 SGHRS and CDR2 YFSETQ. In DNA, the CDR3 is TGCGCCAGCCGGGCCGACCCGAACACTGAAGCTTTCTTT. Protein product: CASRADPNTEAFF.

The table lists this clonotype with many counts. This sequence joins TRBV12-3 or TRBV12-4 and TRBJ2-4; D is tentatively TRBD1 or TRBD2 (5 bases each). This CDR3 contains 13 residues. Trimming took 4 bases from V and 13 from J, leaving 17 bases between them. CDR3 sequence (DNA): TGTGCCAGCAGTTCAGCTGCCGGGACGTCGCAGTACTTC. It encodes CASSSAAGTSQYF.

The V call is TRBV7-9, the J call TRBJ1-1; unclear D gene. Per germline, CDR1 SEHNR and CDR2 FQNEAQ (reference sequence). Trimming removed 4 bases at V and 1 base at J, with 4 bases between. This CDR3 has 12 amino acids. CDR3 protein: CASSSRNTEAFF. The CDR3, as DNA: TGTGCCAGCAGCTCCCGGAACACTGAAGCTTTCTTT.

This clonotype was observed many times. J is TRBJ2-1 and V is TRBV6-4; weak D call: TRBD1 (6 bases). The CDR3 runs 13 residues. The V end lost 0 bases, the J end lost 12 bases, and 12 bases lay between the germline ends. CDR1 is MRHNA, CDR2 SNTAGT, per germline. In DNA, the CDR3 is TGTGCCAGCAGTGACTCGCCTGAGGGGGTGCAGTTCTTC. It translates to CASSDSPEGVQFF.

This clonotype has only a few counts. The chain joins TRBV14 to TRBJ2-3; 8 nucleotides line up with TRBD2. The CDR3 length is 16 residues. With 10 bases clipped from V and 2 bases from J, the junction kept 14 bases outside the gene matches. Germline loops: CDR1 SGHDN, CDR2 FVKESK. The CDR3 region is CAILGTRQYITDTQYF. Here the CDR3 DNA reads TGTGCCATCCTCGGGACTAGACAATATATCACAGATACGCAGTATTTT. Based on the CDR3 plus reference TRBV14 and TRBJ2-3, the full variable domain is EAGVTQFPSHSVIEKGQTVTLRCDPISGHDNLYWYRRVMGKEIKFLLHFVKESKQDESGMPNNRFLAERTGGTYSTLKVQPAELEDSGVYFCAILGTRQYITDTQYFGPGTRLTVL.

This clonotype was recorded many times. The genes are TRBV29-1 and TRBJ2-7; D not resolved. The CDR3 has 13 residues. V was trimmed by 0 bases and J by 8 bases, leaving 14 bases between them. Germline V lookup: CDR1 SQVTM, CDR2 ANQGSEA. CDR3 sequence: CSVEESAIPKQYF. CDR3 bases: TGCAGCGTTGAAGAGAGCGCAATCCCAAAGCAGTACTTC.

This clonotype was counted between two and nine times. The chain is built from TRBV10-2 and TRBJ2-5; tentatively, D is TRBD2 (6 bases). Germline CDR1 and CDR2: WSHSY and SAAADI. The CDR3 is made up of 15 amino acids. V gave up 2 bases and J gave up 4 bases, with 14 bases separating them. CDR3 sequence (DNA): TGCGCCAGCAGTGAGCCCGTTGGCGGGGTAGAGACCCAGTACTTC. Amino acid sequence: CASSEPVGGVETQYF.

This clonotype was counted a few times. This chain links TRBV5-1 with TRBJ2-3; 9 nucleotides agree with TRBD2. Germline CDR1 and CDR2: SGHRS and YFSETQ. V lost 0 bases to trimming and J lost 1 base; unmatched junction nucleotides: 3. The CDR3 length is 16 residues. CDR3 DNA: TGCGCCAGCAGCTTGGATGCGGGGGGGCGCACAGATACGCAGTATTTT. Residues: CASSLDAGGRTDTQYF. Full variable domain (missing parts from reference TRBV5-1 and TRBJ2-3): KAGVTQTPRYLIKTRGQQVTLSCSPISGHRSVSWYQQTPGQGLQFLFEYFSETQRNKGNFPGRFSGRQFSNSRSEMNVSTLELGDSALYLCASSLDAGGRTDTQYFGPGTRLTVL.

Ten or more counts support this clonotype. The chain joins TRBV10-1 to TRBJ2-5; the D gene is possibly TRBD2 (6 bases). CDR1 and CDR2 from the germline V gene are WNHNN and SYGVQD (reference sequence). V dropped 5 bases and J dropped 2 bases, with 18 bases sitting between them. This CDR3 is built from 16 residues. CDR3 sequence: CASSPGLSGPQETQYF. The DNA of the CDR3 is TGCGCCAGCAGTCCGGGACTTTCCGGCCCTCAAGAGACCCAGTACTTC.

The chain combines TRBV27 with TRBJ2-3; D is unclear. CDR3 length equals 13 residues. Trimming cost V 2 bases and J 4 bases, with 7 bases left between them. Germline-derived CDR1 and CDR2 are MNHEY and SMNVEV (reference sequence). The CDR3 loop is CASSLAVPDTQYF. The DNA for the CDR3 is TGTGCCAGCAGTTTAGCAGTCCCAGATACGCAGTATTTT.

In its sample, this clonotype was seen a few times. In DNA, the CDR3 is TGCGCCAGCAGCTTGCCCATGCCCATCTACGAGCAGTACTTC. It codes for CASSLPMPIYEQYF. V and J are TRBV5-1 and TRBJ2-7; D gene unclear. Between the trimmed V and J ends, which lost 1 base and 3 bases, there was a span of 11 bases. The germline V gene encodes CDR1 SGHRS and CDR2 YFSETQ. The CDR3 extends over 14 amino acids.

As for this clonotype: A much larger clone lies one base from this, so it may be a read error. This sequence joins TRBV10-3 and TRBJ2-7, with TRBD1 matching over 7 bases. Losses at the gene ends were 6 bases for V and 2 bases for J; bases not matched to a gene: 7. The V gene's germline CDR1 is ENHRY and CDR2 SYGVKD. CDR3 length: 14 residues. CDR3 coding DNA: TGTGCCATCAGGCACCCAACAGGGGCCTACGAGCAGTACTTC. Residues: CAIRHPTGAYEQYF.

This clonotype appeared many times. V gene TRBV7-9 combines with J gene TRBJ2-1, with D possibly being TRBD1 (5 bases). The CDR3 sequence is 15 residues long. CDR1 and CDR2 (germline): SEHNR, FQNEAQ (reference sequence). The V end lost 5 bases, the J end lost 5 bases, and 16 bases lay between the germline ends. CDR3 sequence (DNA): TGTGCCAGCAGCCCGACACAGGCCTATCACAATGAGCAGTTCTTC. Amino acid sequence: CASSPTQAYHNEQFF.

This clonotype turned up a few times. The chain combines TRBV20-1 with TRBJ2-1, with 8 bases fitting TRBD2. Germline assignment: CDR1 DFQATT and CDR2 SNEGSKA (reference sequence). V trimming: 0 bases; J trimming: 15 bases; junction bases outside the gene matches: 16. The CDR3 extends over 15 amino acids. The CDR3 loop reads CSARDARTGGTRLFF. CDR3 DNA: TGCAGTGCTAGAGATGCTAGGACCGGGGGGACTAGGCTGTTCTTC.

This clonotype was detected a few times. V is TRBV27 and J is TRBJ2-7, with 9 bases lining up with TRBD2. This CDR3 contains 16 residues. Germline loops: CDR1 MNHEY, CDR2 SMNVEV (reference sequence). V lost 2 bases, J lost 4 bases, and 9 bases stayed unmatched. The DNA for the CDR3 is TGTGCCAGCAGTTTAGCCCTGACTAGCGGAAATTACGAGCAGTACTTC. This codes for CASSLALTSGNYEQYF.

The J gene is TRBJ2-1, the V gene TRBV4-2, with D tentatively TRBD2 (6 bases). The CDR3 sequence is 15 residues long. Trimming left V 0 bases short and J 10 bases short, with 16 bases between. CDR1 is LGHNA, CDR2 YNFKEQ, per germline. The CDR3 loop reads CASSQESGSSVEQFF. CDR3 coding DNA: TGTGCCAGCAGCCAAGAGAGCGGGTCCAGTGTGGAGCAGTTCTTC.

The chain combines TRBV28 with TRBJ2-3; D might be TRBD2 (6 bases). The germline V gene encodes CDR1 MDHEN and CDR2 SYDVKM. V shed 4 bases and J shed 9 bases, with 17 bases lying between them. The CDR3 sequence is 14 residues long. DNA for the CDR3: TGTGCCAGCAGTTGGGGGGTCCAGAGTTTGACGCAGTATTTT. It codes for CASSWGVQSLTQYF.

This clonotype was observed many times. This chain connects TRBV20-1 to TRBJ2-3; 7 nucleotides match TRBD1. This CDR3 has 13 amino acids. Trimming took 5 bases from V and 0 from J; bases not matched to a gene: 2. Germline CDR1 and CDR2: DFQATT and SNEGSKA (reference sequence). CDR3 nucleotides: TGCAGTGCTTCGGACAGGAGCACAGATACGCAGTATTTT. This encodes CSASDRSTDTQYF.

The chain has TRBV7-8 and TRBJ2-2, with 8 bases that match TRBD1. V was pared by 2 bases and J by 0 bases, with 5 bases of the junction left unmatched. The CDR3 has 17 amino acids. Germline V gives CDR1 SGHVS, CDR2 FQNEAQ. In nucleotides, the CDR3 is TGTGCCAGCAGCTTACGAGGACAGGGCTCGAACACCGGGGAGCTGTTTTTT. Translated, it gives CASSLRGQGSNTGELFF.

The chain recombines TRBV20-1 with TRBJ1-1; D gene unclear. Deletions cut 6 bases from V and 0 bases from J, with 11 bases between. Germline V CDR1 and CDR2: DFQATT, SNEGSKA (reference sequence). The length of the CDR3 is 13 residues. CDR3 sequence reads: CSARTEMNTEAFF. The CDR3 DNA reads as TGCAGTGCGAGGACTGAGATGAACACTGAAGCTTTCTTT.

The table lists this clonotype with many counts. CDR3 protein: CASKGMRGGLYEQYF. In DNA, the CDR3 is TGTGCCAGCAAGGGAATGCGGGGGGGCCTTTACGAGCAGTACTTC. This rearrangement joins TRBV2 to TRBJ2-7; 9 positions match TRBD2. Per the germline V gene, CDR1 is SNHLY and CDR2 is FYNNEI. V lost 7 bases to trimming and J lost 4 bases; unmatched junction nucleotides: 11. CDR3 length: 15 amino acids.

The gene calls are TRBV30 and TRBJ1-2; possible D gene TRBD1, 5 bases. The CDR3 is made up of 14 amino acids. With 0 bases removed from V and 8 bases from J, the gap between germline ends came to 16 bases. CDR1 and CDR2 (germline): GTSNPN, SVGIG (reference sequence). The CDR3 here is CAWSVSRASGGYTF. CDR3 bases: TGTGCCTGGAGTGTATCCAGGGCGTCGGGCGGCTACACCTTC.

The V and J genes are TRBV28 and TRBJ2-7, with a weak D call TRBD2 (5 bases). The CDR3 runs to 12 residues. Trimming stripped 5 bases from V and 4 bases from J, with 9 bases between. CDR1 is MDHEN and CDR2 is SYDVKM in the germline V gene. The CDR3 protein is CASSEDWYEQYF. Written as DNA, the CDR3 is TGTGCCAGCAGTGAGGACTGGTACGAGCAGTACTTC.

In this sample, this clonotype turned up many times. The V call is TRBV11-2, the J call TRBJ2-5; D is perhaps TRBD1 (5 bases). CDR3 length: 12 residues. Germline V gene lookup returns CDR1 SGHAT and CDR2 FQNNGV. Between the trimmed V and J ends, which lost 7 bases and 5 bases, there was a span of 11 bases. The CDR3 is CASTRVGETQYF. The CDR3 DNA reads TGTGCCAGCACCAGGGTGGGGGAGACCCAGTACTTC.

This clonotype was counted a single time. The chain couples TRBV4-1 to TRBJ2-7; the D gene is possibly TRBD2 (5 bases). Trimming removed 0 bases at V and 0 bases at J, with 12 bases between. CDR3 length: 16 residues. Germline CDR1 reads MGHRA; CDR2 reads YSYEKL. The CDR3 DNA reads as TGCGCCAGCAGCCAAGAGGTCGCTAGCAGCTCCTACGAGCAGTACTTC. This translates into CASSQEVASSSYEQYF.

This clonotype was detected many times. The chain links TRBV12-3 or TRBV12-4 to TRBJ1-1, with D possibly being TRBD1 (5 bases). The CDR3 is made up of 13 amino acids. V dropped 7 bases and J dropped 0 bases, with 9 bases sitting between them. The CDR3 here is CASTEGLNTEAFF. The CDR3 region has the DNA TGTGCCAGCACTGAGGGGCTGAACACTGAAGCTTTCTTT.

This clonotype was seen a few times. The chain links TRBV5-1 to TRBJ1-5, with D possibly being TRBD1 (6 bases). V gave up 4 bases and J gave up 4 bases, with 15 bases separating them. Germline CDR1 and CDR2: SGHRS and YFSETQ. The CDR3 totals 15 residues. The CDR3 nucleotides read TGCGCCAGCAGCCCTGGAGACAGGTCAAATCAGCCCCAGCATTTT. It yields the protein CASSPGDRSNQPQHF.

This clonotype has more than one count but fewer than ten. The V and J genes are TRBV15 and TRBJ2-1; the D gene could be TRBD1 or TRBD2 (5 bases each). Between the trimmed V and J ends, which lost 2 bases and 5 bases, there was a span of 16 bases. CDR1 LNHNV and CDR2 YYDKDF come from the germline V gene (reference sequence). There are 16 residues in the CDR3. The CDR3, as DNA: TGTGCCACCAGCAGACACCAGGGACCCACTGACAATGAGCAGTTCTTC. It codes for CATSRHQGPTDNEQFF.

CDR3 sequence (DNA): TGTGCCAGCGGGGATCAGTGGACTAGGATGGGAGAGACCCAGTACTTC. Its protein is CASGDQWTRMGETQYF. The chain joins TRBV6-1 to TRBJ2-5, with TRBD2 identical over 7 bases. Per germline, CDR1 MNHNS and CDR2 SASEGT. The CDR3 contains 16 residues. J lost 4 bases, V lost 8 bases, and 16 bases had no gene match.

The chain uses TRBV5-1 and TRBJ1-4, with TRBD1 matching over 8 bases. This CDR3 has 14 residues. Losses at the gene ends were 5 bases for V and 8 bases for J; bases not matched to a gene: 8. Germline CDR1 reads SGHRS; CDR2 reads YFSETQ. The CDR3 is CASRPTTGVEKLFF. The CDR3 bases are TGCGCCAGCAGACCTACGACAGGGGTCGAAAAACTGTTTTTT.

The CDR3 sequence: CAWSVQFGSRNYGYTF. CDR3 nucleotides: TGTGCCTGGAGTGTACAGTTTGGCAGCAGGAACTATGGCTACACCTTC. This chain links TRBV30 with TRBJ1-2; no clear D. V lost 0 bases and J lost 2, with 16 bases in between. This CDR3 has 16 residues. Germline-derived CDR1 and CDR2 are GTSNPN and SVGIG (reference sequence).

Only a few counts were recorded for this clonotype. The CDR3 sequence: CASSQDQAWGAEAFF. CDR3 sequence (DNA): TGCGCCAGCAGCCAAGATCAGGCCTGGGGAGCTGAAGCTTTCTTT. The J gene is TRBJ1-1, the V gene TRBV4-1; D is unresolved. With 0 bases removed from V and 6 bases from J, the gap between germline ends came to 14 bases. The CDR3 has 15 residues. CDR1 is MGHRA, CDR2 YSYEKL, per germline.